These T cell receptor beta chains were read from a single sample in a study of cytotoxic CD8 clonotypes in ibrutinib-treated CLL. Profiling relied on immunoSEQ multiplex PCR, and the TCRdb table lists in-frame clones only, not all of them. The sample records some 140,000 clones, 91% being singletons. The specimen was PBMCs, collected after 12 months of ibrutinib treatment. The source of these receptors is a human donor with chronic lymphocytic leukemia. The CDR3 runs from the conserved cysteine through the conserved F or W. The D gene is left open where the match is weak. Size is stated for part of the rows, as once, few or many counts, or as a class when the clone is expanded.

TRBJ2-1 | TRBD2 | TRBV7-3 | . | 14 | CASSLGLAGPEQFF | TGTGCCAGCAGCTTGGGACTAGCGGGACCTGAGCAGTTCTTC
TRBJ2-1 | TRBD1 | TRBV6-5 | once | 14 | CASSRGQGYNEQFF | TGTGCCAGCAGCCGGGGACAGGGATACAATGAGCAGTTCTTC
TRBJ1-3 | . | TRBV2 | . | 15 | CASSEALISGNTIYF | TGTGCCAGCAGTGAAGCGCTAATCTCAGGAAACACCATATATTTT
TRBJ2-3 | TRBD1 | TRBV7-9 | . | 16 | CASSSRDRQNTDTQYF | TGTGCCAGCAGCTCCCGGGACAGACAGAACACAGATACGCAGTATTTT
TRBJ1-2 | . | TRBV11-2 | . | 15 | CASSLRDSPYYGYTF | TGTGCCAGCAGCTTGCGGGACTCACCCTACTATGGCTACACCTTC
TRBJ2-2 | TRBD1 | TRBV12-5 | . | 12 | CASRGSTGELFF | TGTGCTAGCAGGGGGAGCACCGGGGAGCTGTTTTTT
TRBJ1-5 | . | TRBV6-5 | . | 14 | CASSTMGGNQPQHF | TGTGCCAGCAGTACCATGGGGGGGAATCAGCCCCAGCATTTT
TRBJ1-5 | . | TRBV6-6 | . | 13 | CASSYSVDQPQHF | TGTGCCAGCAGTTACTCCGTCGATCAGCCCCAGCATTTT
TRBJ2-7 | TRBD1 | TRBV28 | . | 12 | CASSPDRYEQYF | TGTGCCAGCAGCCCGGACAGGTACGAGCAGTACTTC
TRBJ1-1 | . | TRBV11-2 | . | 13 | CASSFAGTEPAFF | TGTGCCAGCAGCTTCGCCGGGACGGAGCCGGCTTTCTTT
TRBJ2-7 | . | TRBV5-4 | . | 14 | CASSPGYGSYEQYF | TGTGCCAGCAGCCCAGGGTATGGTTCCTACGAGCAGTACTTC
TRBJ1-2 | . | TRBV19 | . | 13 | CATEDTPGYGYTF | TGTGCCACCGAGGACACTCCGGGCTATGGCTACACCTTC
TRBJ2-3 | . | TRBV7-8 | . | 14 | CASSPRTYTDTQYF | TGTGCCAGCAGCCCGAGAACCTACACAGATACGCAGTATTTT
TRBJ1-2 | . | TRBV28 | few | 13 | CASRTGRLYGYTF | TGTGCCAGCAGGACTGGACGGCTCTATGGCTACACCTTC
TRBJ1-1 | . | TRBV6-5 | . | 14 | CASSYILGNTEAFF | TGTGCCAGCAGTTACATCTTGGGGAACACTGAAGCTTTCTTT
TRBJ2-1 | TRBD2 | TRBV10-2 | once | 13 | CASRSGNYNEQFF | TGCGCCAGCAGAAGCGGGAACTACAATGAGCAGTTCTTC
TRBJ2-1 | . | TRBV6-5 | . | 15 | CASSYSSRSYNEQFF | TGTGCCAGCAGTTACTCTTCCCGATCCTACAATGAGCAGTTCTTC
TRBJ1-4 | . | TRBV6-1 | . | 14 | CARGIGGYNEKLFF | TGTGCCCGCGGGATCGGGGGATATAATGAAAAACTGTTTTTT
TRBJ1-5 | . | TRBV27 | . | 14 | CASSLRTAQEPQHF | TGTGCCAGCTCCCTCCGGACAGCCCAAGAGCCCCAGCATTTT
TRBJ2-7 | . | TRBV7-9 | . | 12 | CASSLNGYEQYF | TGTGCCAGCAGCTTAAATGGCTACGAGCAGTACTTC
TRBJ1-5 | . | TRBV28 | . | 14 | CASKLGEAVQPQHF | TGTGCCAGCAAGTTAGGGGAGGCAGTTCAGCCCCAGCATTTT
TRBJ2-7 | . | TRBV28 | . | 13 | CATPRDPGNEQYF | TGTGCCACCCCCCGGGACCCAGGCAACGAGCAGTACTTC
TRBJ2-7 | TRBD1 | TRBV11-1 | once | 14 | CASSDRDRVYEQYF | TGTGCCAGCAGCGACCGGGACAGGGTGTACGAGCAGTACTTC
TRBJ1-1 | . | TRBV28 | . | 15 | CASSAKTGPREEAFF | TGTGCCAGCAGTGCGAAAACAGGGCCTCGGGAGGAAGCTTTCTTT
TRBJ2-3 | TRBD2 | TRBV6-4 | . | 14 | CATGLAGAGDTQYF | TGTGCCACCGGACTAGCGGGAGCCGGGGATACGCAGTATTTT